This is a list of T cell receptor beta chains from one sample in a study of blood T cell repertoires in COVID-19. Generated by immunoSEQ multiplex PCR, the TCRdb table keeps only in-frame clones and is missing some. Seen here are about 140,000 clones, less than 80% observed once, and the top ten hold approximately 4.5%. Specimen: peripheral blood. The origin of the receptors is a woman of 80 years or more with active or convalescent COVID-19. Both conserved end residues are part of each CDR3. Each record gives: CDR3 DNA, CDR3 protein, clone size, J gene, V gene, D gene. A D gene is named only where the DNA matches it firmly. Clone size is shown for a subset of rows, as once, few, many or a class of expanded clone.

CDR3 DNA: TGTGCCAGCAGTCGAAGGACTGGAGGGCAGGAGACCCAGTACTTC
CDR3 protein: CASSRRTGGQETQYF
clone size: -
J gene: TRBJ2-5
V gene: TRBV5-6
D gene: -

CDR3 DNA: TGTGCCAGCAACAGTGTGGGCTATAATTCACCCCTCCACTTT
CDR3 protein: CASNSVGYNSPLHF
clone size: -
J gene: TRBJ1-6
V gene: TRBV25-1
D gene: -

CDR3 DNA: TGTGCCAGTAGTATAGGTACAGGGGGCTCCTATGGCTACACCTTC
CDR3 protein: CASSIGTGGSYGYTF
clone size: few
J gene: TRBJ1-2
V gene: TRBV19
D gene: TRBD1

CDR3 DNA: TGTGCCAGCAGTTACGAGGGTGCCTCCTACAATGAGCAGTTCTTC
CDR3 protein: CASSYEGASYNEQFF
clone size: -
J gene: TRBJ2-1
V gene: TRBV6-5
D gene: -

CDR3 DNA: TGTGCCAGCAGCTTCGGGCGGGGCAGGAATAATGAAAAACTGTTTTTT
CDR3 protein: CASSFGRGRNNEKLFF
clone size: -
J gene: TRBJ1-4
V gene: TRBV7-9
D gene: -

CDR3 DNA: TGCAGCGTTGAGTCCCAGGGAATCCGATATGGCTACACCTTC
CDR3 protein: CSVESQGIRYGYTF
clone size: once
J gene: TRBJ1-2
V gene: TRBV29-1
D gene: -

CDR3 DNA: TGTGCCAGCTCACCACTGGGGGCTAAAAACAATGAGCAGTTCTTC
CDR3 protein: CASSPLGAKNNEQFF
clone size: -
J gene: TRBJ2-1
V gene: TRBV18
D gene: -

CDR3 DNA: TGTGCCACCAGTGACCCTCGGGGGGGTGCGGACTCCTACAATGAGCAGTTCTTC
CDR3 protein: CATSDPRGGADSYNEQFF
clone size: few
J gene: TRBJ2-1
V gene: TRBV24-1
D gene: TRBD2

CDR3 DNA: TGTGCCAGCTCCCAGGGGACAGGGAGCACCGGGGAGCTGTTTTTT
CDR3 protein: CASSQGTGSTGELFF
clone size: -
J gene: TRBJ2-2
V gene: TRBV18
D gene: TRBD1

CDR3 DNA: TGCGCCAGCAGCTTCCCAGAAGAGCCGGGACAGATGTCATCTGACACCGGGGAGCTGTTTTTT
CDR3 protein: CASSFPEEPGQMSSDTGELFF
clone size: few
J gene: TRBJ2-2
V gene: TRBV5-1
D gene: TRBD1

CDR3 DNA: TGTGCCAGCAGCTTAGTTACAGGGGCCATCTACAATGAGCAGTTCTTC
CDR3 protein: CASSLVTGAIYNEQFF
clone size: -
J gene: TRBJ2-1
V gene: TRBV7-9
D gene: TRBD1

CDR3 DNA: TGTGCCAGCAGCGTGGGACACCTCCAAGAGACCCAGTACTTC
CDR3 protein: CASSVGHLQETQYF
clone size: -
J gene: TRBJ2-5
V gene: TRBV7-2
D gene: -

CDR3 DNA: TGTGCCAGCAGTTACGGGCGGGGACGGGGTGAGACCCAGTACTTC
CDR3 protein: CASSYGRGRGETQYF
clone size: -
J gene: TRBJ2-5
V gene: TRBV6-2/TRBV6-3
D gene: -

CDR3 DNA: TGTGCCAGAAGCGCAGGACAGGGGACTTCCTACGAGCAGTACTTC
CDR3 protein: CARSAGQGTSYEQYF
clone size: -
J gene: TRBJ2-7
V gene: TRBV5-3
D gene: TRBD1

CDR3 DNA: TGCAGCGTTGAAGCTTGGGCAGCTGAAGCTTTCTTT
CDR3 protein: CSVEAWAAEAFF
clone size: -
J gene: TRBJ1-1
V gene: TRBV29-1
D gene: -

CDR3 DNA: TGTGCCAGCTCACCCCTAAGCGGGAGGACAGATACGCAGTATTTT
CDR3 protein: CASSPLSGRTDTQYF
clone size: -
J gene: TRBJ2-3
V gene: TRBV18
D gene: TRBD2

CDR3 DNA: TGTGCCAGCAGCCGAGACAGGAGAAATTCACCCCTCCACTTT
CDR3 protein: CASSRDRRNSPLHF
clone size: -
J gene: TRBJ1-6
V gene: TRBV6-6
D gene: -

CDR3 DNA: TGCGCCAGCAGGACAGGGGGTCAGCCCCAGCATTTT
CDR3 protein: CASRTGGQPQHF
clone size: -
J gene: TRBJ1-5
V gene: TRBV10-2
D gene: TRBD1

CDR3 DNA: TGTGCCAGCAGTTTTAGAACAGATAATCAGCCCCAGCATTTT
CDR3 protein: CASSFRTDNQPQHF
clone size: -
J gene: TRBJ1-5
V gene: TRBV27
D gene: -

CDR3 DNA: TGTGCCAGTACCCAAAATACAGGGGACTATGGCTACACCTTC
CDR3 protein: CASTQNTGDYGYTF
clone size: -
J gene: TRBJ1-2
V gene: TRBV19
D gene: TRBD1

CDR3 DNA: TGTGCCAGCAGCCTTACAGATACGCAGTATTTT
CDR3 protein: CASSLTDTQYF
clone size: -
J gene: TRBJ2-3
V gene: TRBV7-9
D gene: -

CDR3 DNA: TGTGCCAGCAGCGTGAAACAGGGGAGTTCACCCCTCCACTTT
CDR3 protein: CASSVKQGSSPLHF
clone size: few
J gene: TRBJ1-6
V gene: TRBV9
D gene: TRBD1

CDR3 DNA: TGTGCCAGCAGGGCGGACAGGGTGAACACTGAAGCTTTCTTT
CDR3 protein: CASRADRVNTEAFF
clone size: once
J gene: TRBJ1-1
V gene: TRBV28
D gene: TRBD1

CDR3 DNA: TGTGCCAGCATTCGACAACCTATGGGAGCTTTTGAAGCTTTCTTT
CDR3 protein: CASIRQPMGAFEAFF
clone size: -
J gene: TRBJ1-1
V gene: TRBV2
D gene: -

CDR3 DNA: TGCAGTGCTAGAGCCAGGAATGAGCAGTTCTTC
CDR3 protein: CSARARNEQFF
clone size: -
J gene: TRBJ2-1
V gene: TRBV20-1
D gene: -

CDR3 DNA: TGTCCCCCCAGCTGGACTAGCGGGGGGGGGCCACCGAGCACAGATACGCAGTATTTT
CDR3 protein: CPPSWTSGGGPPSTDTQYF
clone size: -
J gene: TRBJ2-3
V gene: TRBV5-5
D gene: TRBD2

CDR3 DNA: TGTGCCAGCAGGGCGGCACAGGGGGCGAAGGCTTTCTTT
CDR3 protein: CASRAAQGAKAFF
clone size: -
J gene: TRBJ1-1
V gene: TRBV6-5
D gene: TRBD1

CDR3 DNA: TGTGCCAGTAGTATCCAGGGGCCGCAGTGGCCCCAGCATTTT
CDR3 protein: CASSIQGPQWPQHF
clone size: few
J gene: TRBJ1-5
V gene: TRBV19
D gene: -

CDR3 DNA: TGTGCCAGTAGGAAACCGGGACTAGCGACAGATACGCAGTATTTT
CDR3 protein: CASRKPGLATDTQYF
clone size: -
J gene: TRBJ2-3
V gene: TRBV19
D gene: TRBD2

CDR3 DNA: TGTGCCTGGAGTGTACCTGACCGGAGGAACACTGAAGCTTTCTTT
CDR3 protein: CAWSVPDRRNTEAFF
clone size: -
J gene: TRBJ1-1
V gene: TRBV30
D gene: -

CDR3 DNA: TGTGCCATCAGTGAAGGGACAGGGCAAGCCTACGAGCAGTACTTC
CDR3 protein: CAISEGTGQAYEQYF
clone size: -
J gene: TRBJ2-7
V gene: TRBV10-3
D gene: TRBD1

CDR3 DNA: TGCGCCAGCAGCTGGGTTCCACAGGGGAATGAGAACACTGAAGCTTTCTTT
CDR3 protein: CASSWVPQGNENTEAFF
clone size: -
J gene: TRBJ1-1
V gene: TRBV5-1
D gene: TRBD1

CDR3 DNA: TGTGCCAGCAGCCAAGCAGGCCCGAATCAGCCCCAGCATTTT
CDR3 protein: CASSQAGPNQPQHF
clone size: -
J gene: TRBJ1-5
V gene: TRBV4-2
D gene: -

CDR3 DNA: TGTGCCAGCAGCTTGGTCGGGGGGGGTCCGTTCTTC
CDR3 protein: CASSLVGGGPFF
clone size: once
J gene: TRBJ2-1
V gene: TRBV5-4
D gene: TRBD2

CDR3 DNA: TGTGCCAGCAGCTTAAGTCTAGGACACCACGTAACCTACGAGCAGTACTTC
CDR3 protein: CASSLSLGHHVTYEQYF
clone size: -
J gene: TRBJ2-7
V gene: TRBV7-4
D gene: -

CDR3 DNA: TGTGCCAGCAGTGAACGTCAAGAGACCCAGTACTTC
CDR3 protein: CASSERQETQYF
clone size: -
J gene: TRBJ2-5
V gene: TRBV6-1
D gene: -

CDR3 DNA: TGTGCCAGCAGCCCGGGCGGGGCCGAAGTGAGGTATGGCTACACCTTC
CDR3 protein: CASSPGGAEVRYGYTF
clone size: -
J gene: TRBJ1-2
V gene: TRBV9
D gene: -

CDR3 DNA: TGCGCCAGCAGCTATCGGGATGAGCAGTTCTTC
CDR3 protein: CASSYRDEQFF
clone size: -
J gene: TRBJ2-1
V gene: TRBV5-1
D gene: -

CDR3 DNA: TGTGCCAGCAGCGGAACAGGGGAAGGAAACACCATATATTTT
CDR3 protein: CASSGTGEGNTIYF
clone size: -
J gene: TRBJ1-3
V gene: TRBV13
D gene: TRBD1

CDR3 DNA: TGTGCCAGCAGTTTGACAGAGAACACTGAAGCTTTCTTT
CDR3 protein: CASSLTENTEAFF
clone size: few
J gene: TRBJ1-1
V gene: TRBV12-3/TRBV12-4
D gene: -

CDR3 DNA: TGTGCCAGTAGTTCCGCTCAACCTCCTGGGACAATAAACTCTGGAAACACCATATATTTT
CDR3 protein: CASSSAQPPGTINSGNTIYF
clone size: -
J gene: TRBJ1-3
V gene: TRBV19
D gene: -

CDR3 DNA: TGTGCCTGGAAAGGGTTCCGGGGGAACTATGGCTACACCTTC
CDR3 protein: CAWKGFRGNYGYTF
clone size: -
J gene: TRBJ1-2
V gene: TRBV30
D gene: -

CDR3 DNA: TGTGCCAGCAGTTTTGGGCTGTCAGATACGCAGTATTTT
CDR3 protein: CASSFGLSDTQYF
clone size: -
J gene: TRBJ2-3
V gene: TRBV12-3/TRBV12-4
D gene: -

CDR3 DNA: TGTGCCTGGAGTGTACAGTTCCGTCAGGCTGGCTACACCTTC
CDR3 protein: CAWSVQFRQAGYTF
clone size: -
J gene: TRBJ1-2
V gene: TRBV30
D gene: -

CDR3 DNA: TGTGCCAGTAGACGGGACAGAAATTACGAGCAGTACTTC
CDR3 protein: CASRRDRNYEQYF
clone size: -
J gene: TRBJ2-7
V gene: TRBV19
D gene: TRBD1

CDR3 DNA: TGTGCCAGCAGCCAACCCGCCGCCAGGGGCGACTATGGCTACACCTTC
CDR3 protein: CASSQPAARGDYGYTF
clone size: -
J gene: TRBJ1-2
V gene: TRBV3-1/TRBV3-2
D gene: -

CDR3 DNA: TGTGCCAGCAGCCAGACTAGCGGGGGCTCCTACGAGCAGTACTTC
CDR3 protein: CASSQTSGGSYEQYF
clone size: few
J gene: TRBJ2-7
V gene: TRBV3-1/TRBV3-2
D gene: TRBD2

CDR3 DNA: TGTGCCAGTACCACTACCGGGGGACCGTATGGCTACACCTTC
CDR3 protein: CASTTTGGPYGYTF
clone size: -
J gene: TRBJ1-2
V gene: TRBV19
D gene: -

CDR3 DNA: TGCGCCAGCAGCCAAGATCTGCCCGGAGACACTGAAGCTTTCTTT
CDR3 protein: CASSQDLPGDTEAFF
clone size: once
J gene: TRBJ1-1
V gene: TRBV4-3
D gene: -

CDR3 DNA: TGTGCCAGCAGTTACGGGCGGGAGCTCTATGGCTACACCTTC
CDR3 protein: CASSYGRELYGYTF
clone size: -
J gene: TRBJ1-2
V gene: TRBV6-5
D gene: -